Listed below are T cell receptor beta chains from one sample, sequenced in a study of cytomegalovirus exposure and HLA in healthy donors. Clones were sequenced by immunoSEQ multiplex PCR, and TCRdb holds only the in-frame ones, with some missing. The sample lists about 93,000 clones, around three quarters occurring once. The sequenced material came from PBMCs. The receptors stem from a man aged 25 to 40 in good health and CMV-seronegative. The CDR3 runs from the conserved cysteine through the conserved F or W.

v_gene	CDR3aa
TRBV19	CASSIRFGEEAFF
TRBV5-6	CASSYTTGSRYGYTF
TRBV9	CASSVDSQGNTEAFF
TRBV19	CASSIDSGRKGVDTQYF
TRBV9	CASSGTGMNTEAFF
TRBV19	CASSISVRGTGEKLFF
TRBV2	CASSGWQGGNEKLFF
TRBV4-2	CASSQGASGVPFVSVGELFF
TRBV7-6	CASSSQAGPPDTQYF
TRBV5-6	CASSSFGRGGQETQYF
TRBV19	CASSIGQFTGELFF
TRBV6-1	CASRSPPKNTEAFF
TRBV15	CATSTSTDTEAFF
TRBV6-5	CASKEQGTAEAFF
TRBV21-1	CASSKTGEAGANVLTF
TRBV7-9	CSSSFLWGEGADTQYF
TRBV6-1	CASSEGGHGYTF
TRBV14	CASSQDHYRENTEAFF
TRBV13	CASSLGGGAPLYNEQFF
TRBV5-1	CASSLRGGAMDEQFF
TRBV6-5	CASSLSQGATNTEAFF
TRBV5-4	CASTLERVNEKLFF
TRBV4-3	CASSQDRMGRAYEQYF
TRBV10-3	CAISADGGSYNEQFF
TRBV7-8	CASSLAPYQLSTDTQYF
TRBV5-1	CASIPGTSTDTQYF
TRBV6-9	CASSYRRHYGYTF
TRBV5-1	CASSSQGLAGVTDTQYF
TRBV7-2	CASSAIGQGGAGGYTF
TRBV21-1	CAVGTGWTGELFF
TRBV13	CASSFDREKMNTEAFF
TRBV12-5	CASEQGDVTNYGYTF
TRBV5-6	CASRGQLNEKLFF
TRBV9	CASSAGEPGYYGYTF
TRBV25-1	CASCPLGQGEEQYF
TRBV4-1	CASSQESPGHLMNTEAFF
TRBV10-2	CASRMHTRREGRPKQNTGELFF
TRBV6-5	CASSSAGQGGSEKLFF
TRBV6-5	CASSYGLPEYNEQFF
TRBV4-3	CASSQDLAGGPDTQYF
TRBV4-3	CASSQDRGRETQYF
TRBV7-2	CASSPSSYEQYF
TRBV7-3	CASSPSGGTSTDTQYF